This TCR beta chain was recorded in a study of cytomegalovirus exposure and HLA in healthy donors. PCR employed 60 Vbeta and 13 Jbeta primers. Sequencing was performed with immunoSEQ multiplex PCR; in TCRdb, only in-frame clones are kept and a portion is missing. The data contain about 220,000 clones, roughly 84% of them singletons. V lost 3 bases and J lost 9; bases outside the gene matches: 4. The CDR3 is 14 residues long. CDR1 and CDR2 (germline): ENHRY, SYGVKD. Sample: PBMCs. The gene calls are TRBV10-3 and TRBJ2-1; 11 bases align to TRBD2. The sequence came from a boy aged 2 to 10 in good health and CMV-seronegative. The chain's CDR3 is CAISDSGGASEQFF. For the CDR3, the DNA is TGTGCCATCAGTGATAGCGGGGGGGCAAGTGAGCAGTTCTTC.